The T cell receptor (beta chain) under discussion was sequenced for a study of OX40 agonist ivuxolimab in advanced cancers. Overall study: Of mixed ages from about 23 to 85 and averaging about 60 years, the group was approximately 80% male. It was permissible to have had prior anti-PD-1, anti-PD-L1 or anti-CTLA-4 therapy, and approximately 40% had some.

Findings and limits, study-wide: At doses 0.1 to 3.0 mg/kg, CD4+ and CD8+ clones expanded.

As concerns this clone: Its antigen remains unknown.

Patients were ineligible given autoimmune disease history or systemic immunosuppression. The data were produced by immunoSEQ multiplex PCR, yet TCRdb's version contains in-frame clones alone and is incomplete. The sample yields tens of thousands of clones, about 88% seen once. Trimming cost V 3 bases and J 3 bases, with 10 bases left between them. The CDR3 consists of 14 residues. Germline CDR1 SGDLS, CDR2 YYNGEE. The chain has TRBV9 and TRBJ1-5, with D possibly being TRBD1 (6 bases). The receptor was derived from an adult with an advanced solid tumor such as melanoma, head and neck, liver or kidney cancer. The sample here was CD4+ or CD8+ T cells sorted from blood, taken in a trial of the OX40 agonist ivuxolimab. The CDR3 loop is CASSARDTNQPQHF. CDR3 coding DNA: TGTGCCAGCAGCGCCCGGGACACCAATCAGCCCCAGCATTTT.